This T cell receptor beta chain appears in the sequencing data of a study of vaccination effects on CD4 cells after COVID-19. The CDR3 extends over 10 amino acids. Clones were read by immunoSEQ multiplex PCR, and TCRdb kept only the in-frame ones, dropping some. The sample has roughly 45,000 clones, roughly 65% seen once. Sequencing followed a ViraFEST assay step that expanded antigen-specific CD4+ T cells with viral peptide pools. CD4+ T cells were isolated after nine to ten days of culture. This person caught SARS-CoV-2 sometime from March to December 2020, and PCR testing confirmed the infection. It was with about 10 IU/ml IL-2 and around 10 ug/ml peptides that about 2 million PBMC per well were cultured. With respect to this clone: No antigen is known for it.

The chain carries TRBV21-1 and TRBJ2-7. TRBV21-1 is classified as a pseudogene. This TCR was sampled from a human donor who had a prior SARS-CoV-2 infection. Sample: CD4+ T cells from PBMCs cultured with a peptide pool, taken before COVID-19 vaccination. The CDR3 coding sequence is TGTGCCAGCAGCAGCTACGAGCAGTACTTC. Translated, it gives CASSSYEQYF.